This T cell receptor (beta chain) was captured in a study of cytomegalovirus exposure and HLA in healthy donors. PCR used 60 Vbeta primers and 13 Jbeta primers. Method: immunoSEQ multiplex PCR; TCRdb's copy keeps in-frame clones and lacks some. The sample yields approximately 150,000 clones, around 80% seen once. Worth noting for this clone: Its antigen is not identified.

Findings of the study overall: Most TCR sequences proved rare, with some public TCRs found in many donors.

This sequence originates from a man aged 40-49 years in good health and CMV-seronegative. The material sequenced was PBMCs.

CDR3 amino acids: CSIERTGELFF. The CDR3 bases are TGCAGCATCGAGAGGACCGGGGAGCTGTTTTTT. The chain couples TRBV29-1 to TRBJ2-2; D unclear. Trimming pared 8 bases from V and 5 bases from J, leaving 9 bases between. The CDR3 runs 11 residues. Germline V CDR1 and CDR2: SQVTM, ANQGSEA.